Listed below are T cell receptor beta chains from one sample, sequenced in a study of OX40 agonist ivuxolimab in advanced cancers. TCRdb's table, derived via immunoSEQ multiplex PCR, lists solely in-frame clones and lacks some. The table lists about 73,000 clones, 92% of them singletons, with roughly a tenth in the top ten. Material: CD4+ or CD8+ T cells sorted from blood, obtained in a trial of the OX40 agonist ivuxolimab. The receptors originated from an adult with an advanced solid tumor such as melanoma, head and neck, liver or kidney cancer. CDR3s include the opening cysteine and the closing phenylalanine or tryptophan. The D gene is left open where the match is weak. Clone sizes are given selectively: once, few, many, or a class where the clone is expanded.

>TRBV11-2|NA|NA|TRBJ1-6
TGTGCCAGCACTCCCCCCGGGGAAACGAATTCACCCCTCCACTTT
CASTPPGETNSPLHF
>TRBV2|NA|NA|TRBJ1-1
TGTGCCATGGGGGACACGTCCACTGAAGCTTTCTTT
CAMGDTSTEAFF
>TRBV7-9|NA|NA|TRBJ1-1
TGTGCCAGCAGCTTCACCCTCCCTGAAGCTTTCTTT
CASSFTLPEAFF
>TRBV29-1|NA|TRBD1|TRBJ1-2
TGCAGCGGGGGCGAGGGGGCTTCGGGCTATGGCTACACCTTC
CSGGEGASGYGYTF
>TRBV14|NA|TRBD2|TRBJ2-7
TGTGCCAGCAGCCAAGCGGGACTAGCGGGGTCCTACGAGCAGTACTTC
CASSQAGLAGSYEQYF
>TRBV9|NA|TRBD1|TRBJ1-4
TGTGCCAGCAGCTTTGGACAGGGTTACGAAAAACTGTTTTTT
CASSFGQGYEKLFF
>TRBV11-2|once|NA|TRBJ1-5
TGTGCCAGCAGCTTTGATGGGGGTATCAATCAGCCCCAGCATTTT
CASSFDGGINQPQHF
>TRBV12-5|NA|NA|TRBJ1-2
TGTGCTAGTGGTTTGGTAGGATCCCCCTATGGCTACACCTTC
CASGLVGSPYGYTF
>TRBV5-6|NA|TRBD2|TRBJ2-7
TGTGCCAGCAGCTTGGGTAGCGGGGGCTACGAGCAGTACTTC
CASSLGSGGYEQYF
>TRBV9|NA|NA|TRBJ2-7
TGTGCCAGCAGCGTGGGACACGCATACGAGCAGTACTTC
CASSVGHAYEQYF
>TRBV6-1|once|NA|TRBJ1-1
TGTGCCAGCAACGCCTACTCAGGGGCCACTGAAGCTTTCTTT
CASNAYSGATEAFF
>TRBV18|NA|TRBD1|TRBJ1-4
TGTGCCAGCTCCCCTGACAGGGGGCGGGAAAAACTGTTTTTT
CASSPDRGREKLFF
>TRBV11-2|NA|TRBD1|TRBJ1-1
TGTGCCAGCACGGGACAGGGGGTTTTCTTT
CASTGQGVFF
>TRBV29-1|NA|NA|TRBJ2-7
TGCAGCGTCCTTCGGGGGGCTCACGAGCAGTACTTC
CSVLRGAHEQYF
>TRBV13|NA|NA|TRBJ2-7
TGTGCCAGCAGTTCAGTAAACTACGAGCAGTACTTC
CASSSVNYEQYF
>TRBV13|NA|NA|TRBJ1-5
TGTGCCAGCAGCGCCGCAGGGGAGACCAATCAGCCCCAGCATTTT
CASSAAGETNQPQHF
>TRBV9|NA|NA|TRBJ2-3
TGTGCCAGCAGCGTAGGGTCCACAGCAGATACGCAGTATTTT
CASSVGSTADTQYF
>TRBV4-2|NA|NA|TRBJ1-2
TGTGCCAGCAGCCAAGAAAATCCGGGAAAGGGAGGGTATGGCTACACCTTC
CASSQENPGKGGYGYTF
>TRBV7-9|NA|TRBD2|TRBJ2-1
TGTGCCAGCAGCTCCTCGATTCATCGGGCGGGGGGGTACAATGAGCAGTTCTTC
CASSSSIHRAGGYNEQFF
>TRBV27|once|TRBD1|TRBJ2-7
TGTGCCAGCAAAACCGGGACAGAATCCTACGAGCAGTACTTC
CASKTGTESYEQYF
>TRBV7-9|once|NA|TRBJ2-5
TGTGCCAGCAGCTTTGTGCAGGGCCAAGAGACCCAGTACTTC
CASSFVQGQETQYF
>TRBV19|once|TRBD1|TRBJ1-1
TGTGCCAGTAGTATCGTTTGGACAGGGGTCAACACTGAAGCTTTCTTT
CASSIVWTGVNTEAFF
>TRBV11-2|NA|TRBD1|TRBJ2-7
TGTGCCAGCAGCCGTGGACAGGGGCTGGGCTACGAGCAGTACTTC
CASSRGQGLGYEQYF
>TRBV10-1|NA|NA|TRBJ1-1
TGCGCCAGCAGTGAGTCCGGACAGTCGGCTGAAGCTTTCTTT
CASSESGQSAEAFF
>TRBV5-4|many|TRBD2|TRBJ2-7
TGTGCCAGCAGCCCCAGCGGGGAAGAGCAGTACTTC
CASSPSGEEQYF
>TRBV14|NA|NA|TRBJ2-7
TGTGCCAGCAGCCATCCGCGGAGACAACCTCGCGAGCAGTACTTC
CASSHPRRQPREQYF
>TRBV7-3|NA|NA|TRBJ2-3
TGTGCCAGCAGCTTACGGCGGGGGCTCACAGATACGCAGTATTTT
CASSLRRGLTDTQYF
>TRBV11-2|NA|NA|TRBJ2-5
TGTGCCAGCAGCTTCTTGGGGTACCAAGAGACCCAGTACTTC
CASSFLGYQETQYF
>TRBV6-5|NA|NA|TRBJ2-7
TGTGCCAGCAGTTACTCTAGCGACAGCTACGAGCAGTACTTC
CASSYSSDSYEQYF
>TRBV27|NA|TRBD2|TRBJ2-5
TGTGCCAGCAGTCAAATAGCGGGGGACCCCCAAGAGACCCAGTACTTC
CASSQIAGDPQETQYF
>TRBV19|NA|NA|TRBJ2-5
TGTGCCAGTAGTATGTGGGGGCGCCAAGAGACCCAGTACTTC
CASSMWGRQETQYF
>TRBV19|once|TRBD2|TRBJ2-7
TGTGCCAGTAGTATAGGGACTAGCGCGTTCGAGCAGTACTTC
CASSIGTSAFEQYF
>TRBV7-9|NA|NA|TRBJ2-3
TGTGCCAGCAGCCCGAGACGGGGTCAGAACACAGATACGCAGTATTTT
CASSPRRGQNTDTQYF
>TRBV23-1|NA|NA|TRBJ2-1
TGCGCCAGCAGTCAATCTGGGGGGCCGGAACCCTATGAGCAGTTCTTC
CASSQSGGPEPYEQFF
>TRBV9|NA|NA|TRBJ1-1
TGTGCCAGCAGCGTAGGTACCTTGAACACTGAAGCTTTCTTT
CASSVGTLNTEAFF
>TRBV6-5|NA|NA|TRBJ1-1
TGTGCCAGCAGCCCACTCCAGGGGACCGAAGCTTTCTTT
CASSPLQGTEAFF
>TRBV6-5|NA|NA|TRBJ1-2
TGTGCCAGCATGGGACCCTATGGCTACACCTTC
CASMGPYGYTF
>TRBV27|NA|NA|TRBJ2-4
TGTGCCAGCAGTTTAATGCCCCGGGATCAAAACATTCAGTACTTC
CASSLMPRDQNIQYF
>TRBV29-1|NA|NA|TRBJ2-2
TGCAGCGTTGAGCAGTACACCGGGGAGCTGTTTTTT
CSVEQYTGELFF
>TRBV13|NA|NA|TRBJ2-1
TGTGCCAGCAGCTCGCTTAGCAATGAGCAGTTCTTC
CASSSLSNEQFF